A single T cell receptor beta chain is shown here with its context. This clone was detected only once. The specificity of this receptor is unknown. Base quality data are lacking; no much larger clone is found one base away. The label giving this sample's treatment or condition can be read as: roughly 18 received Ad26.COV2.S at low or high dose, single or two shots; several received placebo; per-sample allocation not given. Repertoires of vaccine and placebo recipients were sequenced from samples taken on day 63 after the first injection. Cohort 1b enrolled about two dozen adults aged 18-55 years at a single site in Boston, USA, between 29 July and 7 August 2020. As a vaccine, Ad26.COV2.S was a replication-incompetent adenovirus type 26 vector that expressed a prefusion-stabilized SARS-CoV-2 spike protein derived from the original Wuhan strain. The data derive from a study of Ad26.COV2.S vaccination and SARS-CoV-2 variants (dated by TCRdb to the early 2020s). Notes on the research overall: Donors in the vaccine arm were drawn from COV1001, a phase I-IIa trial of Ad26.COV2.S in healthy adults that was multicentre, randomized, double-blind and placebo-controlled. Trial participants were randomized into five groups of five, in which low-dose or high-dose Ad26.COV2.S was given once or twice, or placebo was given on both occasions. Ad26.COV2.S was administered intramuscularly at a dose of 5x10^10 or 1x10^11 viral particles, either as one shot or as two shots given 56 days apart. Investigators did not know the trial group allocation while performing experiments and assessing outcomes. A total of 32 samples were included in the TCR-sequenced set, comprising 19 Ad26.COV2.S vaccine recipients, 5 placebo recipients and 8 SARS-CoV-2 convalescent individuals. TCRbeta repertoire sequencing served as the tool for gauging how specific and how broad the SARS-CoV-2-reactive T cell receptors were following Ad26.COV2.S vaccination.

The immunoSEQ Assay was used to sequence TCRbeta CDR3 regions. After extraction, genomic DNA underwent amplification by bias-controlled multiplex PCR, followed by high-throughput sequencing. The study's own analysis went as follows. To quantify the absolute abundance of every unique TCRbeta CDR3 region, sequences were collapsed and filtered. T cell fraction was estimated by normalization of TCRbeta template counts to usable DNA, with usable DNA being measured through amplification of reference genes present in all nucleated cells. Repertoire TCRs were annotated as SARS-CoV-2-specific by exact matching of V gene, CDR3 amino acid sequence and J gene to a known reactive TCR set. The reference SARS-CoV-2 TCR set was obtained from MIRA and was filtered for enrichment in COVID-19-positive ImmuneCODE repertoires, whereby public or cross-reactive TCRs were removed. Using the MIRA antigens, annotated TCRs were further analysed by specific ORF or by position within an ORF. Depth was the summed frequency of annotated unique rearrangements, while breadth was defined as annotated unique rearrangements over total unique productive rearrangements. Group comparisons of TCR breadth used two-sided Wilcoxon rank-sum tests. The source is immuneACCESS, and TCRdb retained only in-frame sequences with V and J called. Part of the clones is not carried over; for the studies checked, unresolved V genes explain less than half of this, and the remainder is unexplained. From that table come the V and J calls and clone size; the DNA was used to work out D and trimming. Recorded for this sample are some 640,000 clones; roughly 90% of them occurred a single time. In total, the top ten clones hold over 1.3% of the sample.

General conclusions and limits of the study: The authors noted that total T cell responses may have been underestimated by the TCR breadth and depth analyses. Comparable non-spike TCR breadth was observed between vaccine and placebo recipients, consistent with only spike being contained in the vaccine. Comparing responses between vaccine doses or regimens was not something the study was powered to do. Substantial breadth of spike-specific CD8+ and CD4+ T cell responses was reported after vaccination. Compared with placebo recipients, Ad26.COV2.S recipients showed higher spike-specific TCR breadth (P = 0.0014).

The source material was peripheral blood, sampled in a trial of Ad26.COV2.S vaccine versus placebo. The clonotype originates from a person aged 18-65 years who received the Ad26.COV2.S COVID-19 vaccine or a placebo.

The CDR3 in this case is CASSQDGSSGYTF. The bases are TGCGCCAGCAGCCAAGATGGAAGTAGCGGCTACACCTTC. The sequence links TRBV4-3 to TRBJ1-2; the D segment cannot be called with confidence. Its CDR3 holds 13 amino acids, cysteine through phenylalanine. The sequence is cut down to CDR3 DNA, 39 bases in frame from base 1. CDR1 and CDR2, per the germline V gene, are LGHNA and YSLEER. V is reduced by 0 bases and J by 8 bases, leaving a spacing of 10 bases between them.